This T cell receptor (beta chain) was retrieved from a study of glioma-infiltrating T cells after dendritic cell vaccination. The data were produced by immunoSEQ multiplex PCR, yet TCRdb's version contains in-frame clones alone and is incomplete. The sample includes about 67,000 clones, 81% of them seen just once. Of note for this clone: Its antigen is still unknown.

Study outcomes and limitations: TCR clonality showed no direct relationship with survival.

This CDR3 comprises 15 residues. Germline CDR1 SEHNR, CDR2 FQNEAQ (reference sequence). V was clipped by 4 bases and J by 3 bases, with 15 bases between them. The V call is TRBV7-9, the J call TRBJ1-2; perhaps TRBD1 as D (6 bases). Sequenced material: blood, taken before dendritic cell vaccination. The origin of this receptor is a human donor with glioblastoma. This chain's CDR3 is CASSSLRGDDYGYTF. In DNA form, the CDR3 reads TGTGCCAGCAGCTCTCTCAGGGGAGACGACTATGGCTACACCTTC.